Below, one T cell receptor beta chain is given with its context. Its antigen is not identified. The data derive from a study of T cells after yellow fever vaccination. At the level of the study: In the case of low-cell-number fractions, SMART-Seq v4 Ultra Low Input was used for preparation. Study-wide results and caveats: In FACS-sorted repertoires, abundant clonotypes from the bulk population could appear as contaminants. The study re-detected most primary-vaccination clones after the booster (roughly 96% CD4, 88% CD8).

Germline V gene data show CDR1 as SQVTM and CDR2 as ANQGSEA. V was trimmed by 7 bases and J by 9 bases, leaving 26 bases between them. The CDR3 extends over 15 amino acids. Conversion of TCR transcripts into cDNA relied on 5'RACE template switching, which added a universal primer site and UMIs. Each CDR3 protein gets one entry after TCRdb re-called the 5' RACE reads with MiXCR. The table lists under 550,000 distinct CDR3 sequences, about a fifth of them singletons. V usage is TRBV29-1 and J usage is TRBJ2-3; D possibly uses TRBD1 or TRBD2 (5 bases each). The receptor was isolated from a man in his late teens or twenties who received the YFV17D yellow fever vaccine. Source: PBMCs, taken approximately 20 days after the first yellow fever vaccination. CDR3 protein: CSADMGPTVWGTQYF. The CDR3 DNA reads as TGCAGCGCTGATATGGGACCGACCGTGTGGGGCACGCAGTATTTT.